This is a list of T cell receptor beta chains from one sample in a study of beta chain features in type 1 diabetes. Assay used: immunoSEQ multiplex PCR; TCRdb lists only in-frame clones, some missing. The profile shows some 250,000 clones, roughly a tenth of them singletons. The sample was naive CD4+ T cells from blood. These receptors all come from a man aged 25 to 45 with type 1 diabetes. CDR3s include the opening cysteine and the closing phenylalanine or tryptophan. Each record gives: D gene, V gene, J gene, clone size, CDR3 DNA, CDR3 protein. D genes are given only for firm matches. Only part of the rows carry a size: once, few, many, or a class if the clone is expanded.

d_gene: .
v_gene: TRBV4-3
j_gene: TRBJ2-7
abundance: few
CDR3nt: TGCGCCAGCAGCCAAGATCGAGAACTAGTGGCCTACGAGCAGTACTTC
CDR3aa: CASSQDRELVAYEQYF

d_gene: .
v_gene: TRBV25-1
j_gene: TRBJ2-1
abundance: few
CDR3nt: TGTGCCAGCAGTGCGGACAGTTTTGAGAATGAGCAGTTCTTC
CDR3aa: CASSADSFENEQFF

d_gene: TRBD2
v_gene: TRBV6-5
j_gene: TRBJ2-1
abundance: .
CDR3nt: TGTGCCAGCACCCACCTAGCGGGGGGGAACAATGAGCAGTTCTTC
CDR3aa: CASTHLAGGNNEQFF

d_gene: .
v_gene: TRBV19
j_gene: TRBJ2-3
abundance: few
CDR3nt: TGTGCCAGTAGTATAGGGCAGGTCAACACAGATACGCAGTATTTT
CDR3aa: CASSIGQVNTDTQYF

d_gene: .
v_gene: TRBV27
j_gene: TRBJ1-2
abundance: few
CDR3nt: TGTGCCAGCAGTTGGGCCGGGACGGACAGCTATGGCTACACCTTC
CDR3aa: CASSWAGTDSYGYTF

d_gene: .
v_gene: TRBV9
j_gene: TRBJ2-2
abundance: .
CDR3nt: TGTGCCAGCAGCGTAACCGGGTTTGCCGGGGAGCTGTTTTTT
CDR3aa: CASSVTGFAGELFF

d_gene: .
v_gene: TRBV30
j_gene: TRBJ1-6
abundance: few
CDR3nt: TGTGCCTGGAGGGTAGGCACTAATGGGAATTCACCCCTCCACTTT
CDR3aa: CAWRVGTNGNSPLHF

d_gene: TRBD1
v_gene: TRBV20-1
j_gene: TRBJ1-1
abundance: .
CDR3nt: TGCAGTGCTAGGGGGACAGGGTTAGCTTTCTTT
CDR3aa: CSARGTGLAFF

d_gene: TRBD1
v_gene: TRBV7-3
j_gene: TRBJ2-3
abundance: few
CDR3nt: TGTGCCAGCAGCCTGGGACAGGGTACAGATACGCAGTATTTT
CDR3aa: CASSLGQGTDTQYF

d_gene: .
v_gene: TRBV5-6
j_gene: TRBJ1-6
abundance: few
CDR3nt: TGTGCCAGCAGCTTCGGCGGGGGCCGGTCACCCCTCCACTTT
CDR3aa: CASSFGGGRSPLHF

d_gene: TRBD1
v_gene: TRBV30
j_gene: TRBJ1-6
abundance: few
CDR3nt: TGTGCCTGGAGTCCGAGGACAGGACGACGATTGCTTGGGGATTCACCCCTCCACTTT
CDR3aa: CAWSPRTGRRLLGDSPLHF

d_gene: .
v_gene: TRBV7-6
j_gene: TRBJ2-7
abundance: .
CDR3nt: TGTGCCAGCAGCCCGGGCGGGGTTACCTACGAGCAGTACTTC
CDR3aa: CASSPGGVTYEQYF

d_gene: TRBD2
v_gene: TRBV7-2
j_gene: TRBJ2-7
abundance: few
CDR3nt: TGTGCCAGCAGCCTCGGACTAGCCGCCTACGAGCAGTACTTC
CDR3aa: CASSLGLAAYEQYF

d_gene: .
v_gene: TRBV2
j_gene: TRBJ2-1
abundance: few
CDR3nt: TGTGCCAGCAGTCCGGACAGCAATGAGCAGTTCTTC
CDR3aa: CASSPDSNEQFF

d_gene: TRBD1
v_gene: TRBV2
j_gene: TRBJ1-2
abundance: .
CDR3nt: TGTGCCAGCAGTGAAAAGTCAGGGGGAGGCTACACCTTC
CDR3aa: CASSEKSGGGYTF

d_gene: TRBD1
v_gene: TRBV5-6
j_gene: TRBJ2-2
abundance: few
CDR3nt: TGTGCCAGCGGGCCGGGACAGTCTACTGTCGGGGAGCTGTTTTTT
CDR3aa: CASGPGQSTVGELFF

d_gene: TRBD1
v_gene: TRBV30
j_gene: TRBJ1-1
abundance: .
CDR3nt: TGTGCCTGGAGTGTGGAGACAGGGCGTAATTTGAACACTGAAGCTTTCTTT
CDR3aa: CAWSVETGRNLNTEAFF

d_gene: .
v_gene: TRBV18
j_gene: TRBJ1-2
abundance: .
CDR3nt: TGTGCCAGCTCACTACGGTCGCAGGGGAATGGCTACACCTTC
CDR3aa: CASSLRSQGNGYTF

d_gene: TRBD1
v_gene: TRBV9
j_gene: TRBJ2-7
abundance: few
CDR3nt: TGTGCCAGCAGCGTACTCTCAGGGGGCGAGCAGTACTTC
CDR3aa: CASSVLSGGEQYF

d_gene: .
v_gene: TRBV9
j_gene: TRBJ2-1
abundance: few
CDR3nt: TGTGCCAGCAGCGTAGGCGACGGGTACAATGAGCAGTTCTTC
CDR3aa: CASSVGDGYNEQFF

d_gene: .
v_gene: TRBV4-3
j_gene: TRBJ2-7
abundance: .
CDR3nt: TGCGCCAGCAGCCAAGTGGCAGGGCCCTCCTACGAGCAGTACTTC
CDR3aa: CASSQVAGPSYEQYF

d_gene: TRBD1
v_gene: TRBV6-1
j_gene: TRBJ1-1
abundance: .
CDR3nt: TGTGCCAGCAGCTATACAGGGGACACTGAAGCTTTCTTT
CDR3aa: CASSYTGDTEAFF

d_gene: TRBD2
v_gene: TRBV18
j_gene: TRBJ2-1
abundance: .
CDR3nt: TGTGCCAGCTCACCACGGAATCGCAAATCGGGGGGGCTCTACAATGAGCAGTTCTTC
CDR3aa: CASSPRNRKSGGLYNEQFF

d_gene: TRBD2
v_gene: TRBV19
j_gene: TRBJ2-3
abundance: .
CDR3nt: TGTGCCAGTCTAGCGGGGGGCACAGATACGCAGTATTTT
CDR3aa: CASLAGGTDTQYF

d_gene: TRBD1
v_gene: TRBV19
j_gene: TRBJ2-7
abundance: .
CDR3nt: TGTGCCAGTAGCGGGACAGGGGGCGTCTACGAGCAGTACTTC
CDR3aa: CASSGTGGVYEQYF

d_gene: TRBD1
v_gene: TRBV4-2
j_gene: TRBJ2-7
abundance: .
CDR3nt: TGTGCCAGCAGCCCTGCTGACAGGGGCGGGATTTACGAGCAGTACTTC
CDR3aa: CASSPADRGGIYEQYF

d_gene: .
v_gene: TRBV6-5
j_gene: TRBJ1-5
abundance: few
CDR3nt: TGTGCCAGCAGTTGGACAGCCAATCAGCCCCAGCATTTT
CDR3aa: CASSWTANQPQHF

d_gene: .
v_gene: TRBV13
j_gene: TRBJ1-5
abundance: few
CDR3nt: TGTGCCAGCAGCCTCAGGAATAGCAATCAGCCCCAGCATTTT
CDR3aa: CASSLRNSNQPQHF

d_gene: .
v_gene: TRBV4-3
j_gene: TRBJ1-2
abundance: .
CDR3nt: TGCGCCAGCAGCCAAGAGTGGCAGGGCTATGGCTACACCTTC
CDR3aa: CASSQEWQGYGYTF

d_gene: .
v_gene: TRBV28
j_gene: TRBJ2-2
abundance: .
CDR3nt: TGTGCCAGCACCACCGACCAGGGGTATGGCGGGGAGCTGTTTTTT
CDR3aa: CASTTDQGYGGELFF

d_gene: TRBD1
v_gene: TRBV2
j_gene: TRBJ1-2
abundance: few
CDR3nt: TGTGCCAGCAGTGAAATGGGACAGGGCGGTGGCTACACCTTC
CDR3aa: CASSEMGQGGGYTF

d_gene: TRBD1
v_gene: TRBV18
j_gene: TRBJ2-7
abundance: few
CDR3nt: TGTGCCAGCTCACCGGGACAGGTCGTCTCCTACGAGCAGTACTTC
CDR3aa: CASSPGQVVSYEQYF

d_gene: .
v_gene: TRBV28
j_gene: TRBJ2-2
abundance: .
CDR3nt: TGTGCCAGCAGTTTTCTCGGCGGGACCGGGGAGCTGTTTTTT
CDR3aa: CASSFLGGTGELFF

d_gene: TRBD1
v_gene: TRBV5-1
j_gene: TRBJ2-2
abundance: few
CDR3nt: TGCGCCAGCCGACAGGGGGTTAACACCGGGGAGCTGTTTTTT
CDR3aa: CASRQGVNTGELFF

d_gene: TRBD1
v_gene: TRBV18
j_gene: TRBJ2-7
abundance: .
CDR3nt: TGTGCCAGCTCAGCGGACAGGGCCTACGAGCAGTACTTC
CDR3aa: CASSADRAYEQYF

d_gene: .
v_gene: TRBV29-1
j_gene: TRBJ1-5
abundance: .
CDR3nt: TGCAGCGTCGTTATGGGACTCAATCAGCCCCAGCATTTT
CDR3aa: CSVVMGLNQPQHF

d_gene: .
v_gene: TRBV5-8
j_gene: TRBJ2-2
abundance: .
CDR3nt: TGTGCCAGCAGCTTGGAGGGACTCACCGGGGAGCTGTTTTTT
CDR3aa: CASSLEGLTGELFF

d_gene: TRBD1
v_gene: TRBV28
j_gene: TRBJ2-7
abundance: .
CDR3nt: TGTGCCAGCAGTTTTGCGGACAGGGGCTACGAGCAGTACTTC
CDR3aa: CASSFADRGYEQYF

d_gene: TRBD2
v_gene: TRBV29-1
j_gene: TRBJ2-1
abundance: few
CDR3nt: TGCAGCGGTTCCTTGGGCGGGGGGGCCCTCCATGAGCAGTTCTTC
CDR3aa: CSGSLGGGALHEQFF

d_gene: .
v_gene: TRBV7-2
j_gene: TRBJ1-6
abundance: few
CDR3nt: TGTGCCAGCAGCGAAGCAGGAGGGCCTTATTCACCCCTCCACTTT
CDR3aa: CASSEAGGPYSPLHF

d_gene: .
v_gene: TRBV20-1
j_gene: TRBJ2-5
abundance: .
CDR3nt: TGCAGTGCCCATCAACTAGAGACCCAGTACTTC
CDR3aa: CSAHQLETQYF

d_gene: TRBD2
v_gene: TRBV7-3
j_gene: TRBJ2-1
abundance: .
CDR3nt: TGTGCCAGCAGTCACGGGAATAGCGGGTACGATGAGCAGTTCTTC
CDR3aa: CASSHGNSGYDEQFF

d_gene: TRBD1
v_gene: TRBV6-6
j_gene: TRBJ1-4
abundance: few
CDR3nt: TGTGCCAGCAGACCAGGACAGGCAACTAATGAAAAACTGTTTTTT
CDR3aa: CASRPGQATNEKLFF

d_gene: TRBD2
v_gene: TRBV7-2
j_gene: TRBJ2-3
abundance: few
CDR3nt: TGTGCCAGCAGCGCCGGGACTAGTTGGACAGATACGCAGTATTTT
CDR3aa: CASSAGTSWTDTQYF

d_gene: TRBD1
v_gene: TRBV5-1
j_gene: TRBJ1-1
abundance: few
CDR3nt: TGCGCCAGCAGCTTGGTGGCCCAGGGGGCGAACACTGAAGCTTTCTTT
CDR3aa: CASSLVAQGANTEAFF